This T cell receptor (beta chain) was documented in a study of regulatory T cells in long-lasting Graves disease. This clonotype was seen at least ten times. Its antigen remains unidentified. Time point noted: newly diagnosed GD, antithyroid drugs for less than 3 months. PBMC-derived RNA was used for the TCR library. CDR3 regions were amplified by Arm-PCR using iRepertoire HTBI primers to build TCR beta libraries. Each CDR3 protein is one row after TCRdb ran MiXCR on the multiplex PCR reads. Altogether some 230,000 distinct CDR3 sequences are present, roughly 18% being singletons, with the ten largest covering 22%. Germline lookup yields CDR1 MNHEY and CDR2 SVGEGT. V shed 5 bases and J 8 bases; nucleotides not matched to a gene: 6. This CDR3 is built from 15 residues. Study-wide results and caveats: Comparison showed that persistent patients shared more public clonotypes (around 3,000) than new patients (around 1,000).

The TCR was taken from a female donor with Graves disease. Source: peripheral blood mononuclear cells (PBMCs), taken at new diagnosis, from a patient treated with antithyroid drugs. The chain uses TRBV6-2 or TRBV6-3 and TRBJ2-1, with 13 bases that match TRBD2. CDR3 amino acids: CASSERTSGRDEQFF. The CDR3 DNA reads TGTGCCAGCAGTGAGCGGACTAGCGGGAGAGATGAGCAGTTCTTC.